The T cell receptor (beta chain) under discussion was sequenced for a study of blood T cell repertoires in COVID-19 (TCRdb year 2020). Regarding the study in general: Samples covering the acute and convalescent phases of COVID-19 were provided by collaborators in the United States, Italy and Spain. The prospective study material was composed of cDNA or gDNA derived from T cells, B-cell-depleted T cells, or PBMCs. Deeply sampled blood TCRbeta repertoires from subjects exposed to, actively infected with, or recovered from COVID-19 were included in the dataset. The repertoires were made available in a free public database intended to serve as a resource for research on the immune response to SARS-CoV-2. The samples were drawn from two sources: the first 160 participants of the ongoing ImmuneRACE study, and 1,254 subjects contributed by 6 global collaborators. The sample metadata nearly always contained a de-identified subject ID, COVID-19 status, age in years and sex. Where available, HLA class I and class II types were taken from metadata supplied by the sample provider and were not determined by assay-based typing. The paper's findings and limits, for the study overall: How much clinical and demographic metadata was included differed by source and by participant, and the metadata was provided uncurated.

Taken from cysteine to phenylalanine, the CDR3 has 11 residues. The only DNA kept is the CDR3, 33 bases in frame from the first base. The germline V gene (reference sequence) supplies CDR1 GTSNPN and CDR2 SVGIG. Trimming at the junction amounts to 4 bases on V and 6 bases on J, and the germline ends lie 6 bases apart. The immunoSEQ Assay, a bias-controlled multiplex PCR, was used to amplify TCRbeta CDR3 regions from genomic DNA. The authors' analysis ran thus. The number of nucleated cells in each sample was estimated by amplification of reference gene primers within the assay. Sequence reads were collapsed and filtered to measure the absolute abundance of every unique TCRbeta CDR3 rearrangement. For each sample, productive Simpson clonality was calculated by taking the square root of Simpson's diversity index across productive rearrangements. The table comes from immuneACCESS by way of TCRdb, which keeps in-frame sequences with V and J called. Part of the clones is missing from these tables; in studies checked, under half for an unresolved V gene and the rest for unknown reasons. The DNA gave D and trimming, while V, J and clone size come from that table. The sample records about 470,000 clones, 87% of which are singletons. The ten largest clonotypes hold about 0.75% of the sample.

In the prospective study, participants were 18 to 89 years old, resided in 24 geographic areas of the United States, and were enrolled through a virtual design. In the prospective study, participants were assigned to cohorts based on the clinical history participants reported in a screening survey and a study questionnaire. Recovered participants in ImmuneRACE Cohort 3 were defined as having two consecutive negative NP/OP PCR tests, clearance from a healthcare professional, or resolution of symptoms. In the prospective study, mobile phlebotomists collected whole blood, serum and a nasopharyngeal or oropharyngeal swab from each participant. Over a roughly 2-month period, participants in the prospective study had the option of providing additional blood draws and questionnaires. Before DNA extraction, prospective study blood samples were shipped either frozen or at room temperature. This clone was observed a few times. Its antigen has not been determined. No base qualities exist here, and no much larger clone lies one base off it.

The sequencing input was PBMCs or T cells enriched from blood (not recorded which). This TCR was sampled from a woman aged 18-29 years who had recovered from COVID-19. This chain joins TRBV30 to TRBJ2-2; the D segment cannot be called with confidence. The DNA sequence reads TGTGCCTGGACCGGTTCCGGGGAGCTGTTTTTT. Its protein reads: CAWTGSGELFF.